This TCR beta chain was recovered during a study of radiotherapy plus CTLA-4 blockade in lung cancer. Overall study: Among all patients, about 19% showed objective responses, while roughly 34% had disease control. General study findings and limits: Following radiotherapy plus ipilimumab, tumor-derived TCR clones expanded in the blood. Reports state that early shifts in blood T cell clones, with interferon-beta, best predicted response.

Comments on this clone: The antigen is unknown.

Here immunoSEQ multiplex PCR was the method, and the copy in TCRdb shows in-frame clones only, minus some. The profile shows tens of thousands of clones, around 87% of them singletons. The trim removed 6 bases at V and 4 bases at J, leaving 3 bases unmatched. CDR1 is SNHLY, CDR2 FYNNEI, per germline. The CDR3 length is 13 residues. Lung cancer patients with chemo-refractory metastatic non-small-cell disease were given focal radiation plus CTLA-4 blockade with ipilimumab. The sequence was obtained from a human donor with non-small cell lung cancer that progressed on radiotherapy plus ipilimumab. This rearrangement joins TRBV2 to TRBJ1-1; 9 positions match TRBD1. Material: peripheral blood, obtained from a patient treated with radiotherapy plus ipilimumab. DNA of the CDR3: TGTGCCAGCAGACAGGGGGCAGTCACTGAAGCTTTCTTT. The encoded protein is CASRQGAVTEAFF.